The source of this T cell receptor beta chain is a study of cytomegalovirus exposure and HLA in healthy donors. In its sample, this clone was seen once. Researchers ran the PCR with 60 Vbeta and 13 Jbeta primers. TCRdb's table, derived via immunoSEQ multiplex PCR, lists solely in-frame clones and lacks some. Among roughly 100,000 clones, around 71% were seen once, and the ten largest hold approximately 0.74%. The V segment lost 6 bases and the J segment 7 bases; nucleotides outside the gene matches: 6. CDR3 length: 15 residues. The germline CDR1 and CDR2 sequences are SNHLY and FYNNEI. The TCR comes from a boy aged 5-17 years in good health and CMV-seronegative. What was sequenced was PBMCs. The rearrangement joins TRBV2 to TRBJ2-1, with 13 bases that match TRBD2. The CDR3 DNA reads TGTGCCAGCAGAGAACTAGCGGGAGGGCTTAATGAGCAGTTCTTC. Protein product: CASRELAGGLNEQFF.